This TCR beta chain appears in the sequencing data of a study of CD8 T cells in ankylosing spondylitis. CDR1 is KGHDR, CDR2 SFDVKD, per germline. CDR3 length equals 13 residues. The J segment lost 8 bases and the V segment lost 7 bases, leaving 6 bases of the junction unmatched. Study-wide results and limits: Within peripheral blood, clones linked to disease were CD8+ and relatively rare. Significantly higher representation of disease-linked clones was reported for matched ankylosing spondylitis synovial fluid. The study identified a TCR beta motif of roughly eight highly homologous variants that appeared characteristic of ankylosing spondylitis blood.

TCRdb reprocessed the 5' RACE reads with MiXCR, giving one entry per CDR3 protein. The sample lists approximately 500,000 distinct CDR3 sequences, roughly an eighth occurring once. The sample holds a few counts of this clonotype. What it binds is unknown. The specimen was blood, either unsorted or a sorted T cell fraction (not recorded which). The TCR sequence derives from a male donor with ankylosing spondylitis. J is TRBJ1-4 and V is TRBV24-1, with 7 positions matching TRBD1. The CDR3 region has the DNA TGTGCCACCAGCAATTTGACAGGGGAAAAACTGTTTTTT. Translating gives CATSNLTGEKLFF.